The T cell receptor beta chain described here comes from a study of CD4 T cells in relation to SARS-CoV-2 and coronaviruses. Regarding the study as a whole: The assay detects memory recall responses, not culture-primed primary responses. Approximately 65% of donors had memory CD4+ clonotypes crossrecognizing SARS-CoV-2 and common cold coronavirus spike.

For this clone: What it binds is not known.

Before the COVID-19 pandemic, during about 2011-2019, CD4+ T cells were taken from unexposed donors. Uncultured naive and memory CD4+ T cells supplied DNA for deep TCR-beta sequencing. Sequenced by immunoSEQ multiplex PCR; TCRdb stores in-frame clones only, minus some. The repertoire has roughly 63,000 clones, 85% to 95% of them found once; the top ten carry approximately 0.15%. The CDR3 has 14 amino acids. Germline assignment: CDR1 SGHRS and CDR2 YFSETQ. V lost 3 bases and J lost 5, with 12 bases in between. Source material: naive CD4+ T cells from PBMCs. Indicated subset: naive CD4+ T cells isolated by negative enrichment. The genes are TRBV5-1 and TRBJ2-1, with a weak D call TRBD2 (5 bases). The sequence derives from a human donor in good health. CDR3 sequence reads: CASSSMTGNNEQFF. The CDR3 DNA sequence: TGCGCCAGCAGCTCGATGACGGGAAACAATGAGCAGTTCTTC.